This TCR beta chain was recovered during a study of Ad26.COV2.S vaccination and SARS-CoV-2 variants. Clones were read by immunoSEQ multiplex PCR, and TCRdb kept only the in-frame ones, dropping some. Of about 400,000 clones listed, 75% to 90% are singletons. Sample treatment: around 19 received Ad26.COV2.S at low or high dose, single or two shots; 5 received placebo; per-sample allocation not given. Samples were taken on day 63 after the first vaccine or placebo injection. The input for sequencing was peripheral blood, taken in a trial of Ad26.COV2.S vaccine versus placebo. The receptor was derived from a person between 18 and 60 years old who received the Ad26.COV2.S COVID-19 vaccine or a placebo.

The CDR3 coding sequence is TGTGCCAGCAGTAGGACTAGCGGGAGAGGGCAGTTCTTC. It is translated as CASSRTSGRGQFF. V and J are TRBV27 and TRBJ2-1; TRBD2 aligns across 13 bases. V was pared by 5 bases and J by 12 bases, with 4 bases of the junction left unmatched. CDR1 and CDR2 (germline): MNHEY, SMNVEV (reference sequence). The CDR3 has 13 residues.